One T cell receptor (beta chain) is described in this entry. What it binds is not known. Clones were sequenced by immunoSEQ multiplex PCR, and TCRdb holds only the in-frame ones, with some missing. The table records about 58,000 clones, about nine tenths of them present only once. These data are taken from a study of cytomegalovirus exposure and HLA in healthy donors. Germline V gene data show CDR1 as LGHNA and CDR2 as YSLEER. The CDR3 spans 15 residues. The V gene end was trimmed by 2 bases and the J gene end by 10 bases; junction bases not matched to a gene: 10. Study-wide results and limits: Cytomegalovirus-associated status was assigned to 164 TCR beta chains.

The receptor was derived from a man aged 18 to 30 in good health and CMV-seronegative. The chain is built from TRBV4-3 and TRBJ2-1, with 8 bases identical to TRBD1. Sequencing was done on a sample of PBMCs. CDR3 sequence (DNA): TGCGCCAGCAGCCAAACCACGACAGGGGTTGACGAGCAGTTCTTC. Protein: CASSQTTTGVDEQFF.